This T cell receptor (beta chain) is drawn from a study of blood T cells in healthy people across ages. Germline CDR1 is MNHNY and CDR2 is SVGAGI (reference sequence). V was clipped by 2 bases and J by 7 bases, with 17 bases between them. The CDR3 runs to 15 residues. The authors ran a second PCR of about 6 to 11 cycles using a sample-barcoded 5' primer and a J-beta primer mix. From the 5' RACE reads, TCRdb called clonotypes with MiXCR, one entry per CDR3 protein. The data contain fewer than 1.5 million distinct CDR3 sequences, roughly 45% of them singletons. Specimen: blood. The V and J genes are TRBV6-6 and TRBJ2-5; D is perhaps TRBD1 (6 bases). The sequence derives from a woman younger than 35 in good health. The CDR3 is CASSYDSTGKRTQYF. CDR3 DNA: TGTGCCAGCAGTTACGACAGTACAGGGAAACGGACCCAGTACTTC.